This TCR beta chain was identified during a study of blood T cells in healthy people across ages. A sample-barcoded 5' primer and a J-beta primer mix were used in a second PCR of roughly 7 to 12 cycles. Template switching added a 12-random-nucleotide identifier to every cDNA molecule. TCRdb redid the calling of the 5' RACE reads with MiXCR, one entry per CDR3 protein. The sample has 450,000 to 700,000 distinct CDR3 sequences, approximately 25% seen once. The length of the CDR3 is 15 residues. Germline V gene sequence: CDR1 SEHNR, CDR2 FQNEAQ (reference sequence). Trimming left V 5 bases short and J 4 bases short, with 17 bases between.

This sequence joins TRBV7-9 and TRBJ1-1; D possibly corresponds to TRBD1 (6 bases). Sample: blood. This receptor was obtained from a woman in her seventies in good health. The CDR3 spells CASSRAGGQATEAFF. CDR3 in DNA: TGTGCCAGCAGCCGCGCCGGGGGGCAGGCCACTGAAGCTTTCTTT.